A single sample is the source of the 27 T cell receptor beta chains below, sequenced in a study of CD8 T cells in Susac syndrome. Random hexamers were used to reverse transcribe roughly 0.45 to 1 ug of RNA. TCRdb fed the immunoSEQ multiplex PCR reads into MiXCR, producing one record per CDR3 protein. Counted here are 150,000 to 200,000 distinct CDR3 sequences, just under 95% occurring once; the ten biggest clones make up less than 0.12%. Sequenced sample: CD4+ T cells from PBMCs. The receptors were sampled from a human donor in good health.

The rearrangement uses TRBV20-1 and TRBJ2-3, with 12 bases aligning to TRBD2. The CDR3 runs to 16 residues. Germline CDR1 and CDR2: DFQATT and SNEGSKA (reference sequence). With V trimmed by 0 bases and J by 0 bases, 1 base remained unmatched. The CDR3 protein is CSARDGLAGSTDTQYF. The CDR3 DNA follows: TGCAGTGCTAGAGACGGACTAGCGGGAAGCACAGATACGCAGTATTTT.

This clonotype was seen a single time. The chain has TRBV20-1 and TRBJ2-5, with a possible D match to TRBD2 (6 bases). Per the germline V gene, CDR1 is DFQATT and CDR2 is SNEGSKA (reference sequence). The CDR3 has 13 residues. V was trimmed by 4 bases and J by 2 bases, leaving 11 bases between them. CDR3 sequence reads: CSATPGEQETQYF. The CDR3 DNA is TGCAGTGCTACCCCGGGGGAACAAGAGACCCAGTACTTC.

This chain joins TRBV29-1 and TRBJ1-2; 7 bases fit TRBD1. This CDR3 region has 12 residues. Unmatched junction bases numbered 4, after V lost 5 bases and J lost 4 bases. Germline values: CDR1 SQVTM, CDR2 ANQGSEA. CDR3 bases: TGCAGCGTTCTGACAGGGAGCTATGGCTACACCTTC. This codes for CSVLTGSYGYTF.

The chain couples TRBV19 to TRBJ2-1; TRBD1 is a possible D gene (6 bases). This CDR3 region has 14 residues. Trimming took off 10 bases at V and 4 bases at J, with 17 bases between the two ends. Germline V CDR1 and CDR2: LNHDA, SQIVND (reference sequence). The CDR3 loop is CATRQARGYNEQFF. DNA of the CDR3: TGTGCCACCAGACAGGCGAGGGGGTACAATGAGCAGTTCTTC.

This clonotype has just a few counts. This chain uses TRBV4-3 with TRBJ2-3; D perhaps matches TRBD2 (6 bases). The CDR3 length is 15 residues. The germline V gene has CDR1 LGHNA and CDR2 YSLEER. Trimming stripped 0 bases from V and 2 bases from J, with 9 bases between. As DNA, the CDR3 is TGCGCCAGCAGCCAAGATAGCGGATTCACAGATACGCAGTATTTT. It yields the protein CASSQDSGFTDTQYF.

J is TRBJ2-4 and V is TRBV29-1, with 7 bases fitting TRBD2. V trimming: 5 bases; J trimming: 7 bases; junction bases outside the gene matches: 17. The CDR3 spans 16 residues. The germline V gene encodes CDR1 SQVTM and CDR2 ANQGSEA. CDR3 protein: CSVLGGRRIGGNIQYF. In nucleotides, the CDR3 is TGCAGCGTTCTGGGGGGGAGAAGGATAGGTGGCAACATTCAGTACTTC.

This rearrangement joins TRBV29-1 to TRBJ1-1; tentative D call: TRBD1 (5 bases). The germline CDR1 and CDR2 sequences are SQVTM and ANQGSEA. V lost 7 bases and J 0 bases, leaving 15 bases between the germline ends. This CDR3 comprises 14 residues. The CDR3 coding sequence is TGCAGCGCCGGCGGGGGGGTGTTGAACACTGAAGCTTTCTTT. Translated: CSAGGGVLNTEAFF.

In its sample, this clonotype was seen once. The chain joins TRBV7-8 to TRBJ2-3, with a weak D call TRBD2 (5 bases). Germline CDR1 SGHVS, CDR2 FQNEAQ. The CDR3 has 15 amino acids. The V and J ends lost 5 bases and 2 bases respectively, with 14 bases between them. CDR3 region: CASSRDHRDTDTQYF. The CDR3 DNA is TGTGCCAGCAGCCGGGATCATCGGGACACAGATACGCAGTATTTT.

This clonotype was counted a single time. The rearrangement uses TRBV30 and TRBJ1-1; D gene uncertain. CDR3 length: 12 residues. Germline assignment: CDR1 GTSNPN and CDR2 SVGIG (reference sequence). V shed 4 bases and J shed 5 bases, with 11 bases lying between them. CDR3 amino acids: CAWKRGWTEAFF. The CDR3 DNA reads TGTGCCTGGAAACGGGGTTGGACTGAAGCTTTCTTT.

The chain employs TRBV27 and TRBJ1-4; D possibly corresponds to TRBD1 (6 bases). With 8 bases removed from V and 8 bases from J, the gap between germline ends came to 18 bases. Germline V gene data show CDR1 as MNHEY and CDR2 as SMNVEV (reference sequence). CDR3 size: 14 residues. This CDR3 reads CASRKTGTGEKLFF. CDR3 coding DNA: TGTGCCAGCCGGAAGACAGGTACAGGGGAAAAACTGTTTTTT.

The J gene is TRBJ2-7, the V gene TRBV2; no reliable D call. The CDR3 spans 12 residues. Trimming took 7 bases from V and 5 from J, leaving 12 bases between them. CDR1 is SNHLY, CDR2 FYNNEI, per germline. CDR3 loop: CASKESHHEQYF. The CDR3 nucleotides are TGTGCCAGCAAGGAGAGTCACCACGAGCAGTACTTC.

The chain is built from TRBV13 and TRBJ2-1; D uncertain. V lost 0 bases and J 5 bases, leaving 11 bases between the germline ends. CDR3 length: 15 amino acids. Looked up from germline, CDR1 is PRHDT and CDR2 is FYEKMQ (reference sequence). CDR3 sequence: CASSLGLRQHNEQFF. For the CDR3, the DNA is TGTGCCAGCAGCTTAGGCCTACGGCAACACAATGAGCAGTTCTTC.

This sequence joins TRBV7-9 and TRBJ2-3; D not resolved. Germline V lookup: CDR1 SEHNR, CDR2 FQNEAQ (reference sequence). The CDR3 is 14 residues long. Trimming pared 6 bases from V and 2 bases from J, leaving 12 bases between. CDR3 protein: CASSRLVVTDTQYF. The DNA for the CDR3 is TGTGCCAGCAGTCGACTGGTTGTCACAGATACGCAGTATTTT.

The rearrangement uses TRBV20-1 and TRBJ2-7; 9 bases match TRBD1. The trim removed 0 bases at V and 5 bases at J, leaving 8 bases unmatched. Germline V CDR1 and CDR2: DFQATT, SNEGSKA (reference sequence). The CDR3 runs 15 residues. CDR3 nucleotide sequence: TGCAGTGCTAGAGATGCCGGGACAGGGCGACACGAGCAGTACTTC. Amino acid sequence: CSARDAGTGRHEQYF.

The chain couples TRBV7-3 to TRBJ2-5; tentatively, D is TRBD1 (6 bases). V was trimmed by 5 bases and J by 5 bases, leaving 12 bases between them. Looked up from germline, CDR1 is SGHTA and CDR2 is FQGTGA. This CDR3 region has 13 residues. CDR3 in amino acids: CASSPQGMETQYF. In DNA form, the CDR3 reads TGTGCCAGCAGCCCCCAGGGGATGGAGACCCAGTACTTC.

This chain joins TRBV29-1 and TRBJ2-5, with 9 bases aligning to TRBD2. The CDR3 consists of 14 residues. CDR1 and CDR2 from the germline V gene are SQVTM and ANQGSEA. V shed 7 bases and J 5 bases; nucleotides not matched to a gene: 11. The CDR3 sequence: CSAKGLATSETQYF. CDR3 sequence (DNA): TGCAGCGCTAAAGGACTAGCGACGAGCGAGACCCAGTACTTC. The whole variable domain, remainder taken from reference TRBV29-1 and TRBJ2-5, is SAVISQKPSRDICQRGTSLTIQCQVDSQVTMMFWYRQQPGQSLTLIATANQGSEATYESGFVIDKFPISRPNLTFSTLTVSNMSPEDSSIYLCSAKGLATSETQYFGPGTRLLVL.

The chain joins TRBV3-1 to TRBJ2-7; 7 bases map to TRBD1. V shed 6 bases and J 1 base; nucleotides not matched to a gene: 3. The CDR3 runs 13 residues. The germline CDR1 and CDR2 sequences are LGHDT and YNNKEL (reference sequence). The CDR3: CASRLGQSYEQYF. As DNA, the CDR3 is TGTGCCAGCAGACTGGGACAGTCCTACGAGCAGTACTTC.

The rearrangement links TRBV9 to TRBJ1-5; possibly TRBD1 for D (6 bases). Between the trimmed V and J ends, which lost 4 bases and 6 bases, there was a span of 17 bases. The CDR3 is 15 residues long. Looked up from germline, CDR1 is SGDLS and CDR2 is YYNGEE. DNA of the CDR3: TGTGCCAGCAGCCCAGGGAGGGAACAGGGTCAGCCCCAGCATTTT. This codes for CASSPGREQGQPQHF.

The rearrangement uses TRBV20-1 and TRBJ2-4; D unresolved. Trimming cost V 1 base and J 0 bases, with 13 bases left between them. The CDR3 totals 16 residues. The germline CDR1 and CDR2 sequences are DFQATT and SNEGSKA (reference sequence). This CDR3 reads CSARGPLNLAKNIQYF. CDR3 nucleotide sequence: TGCAGTGCTAGAGGGCCCCTGAACTTAGCCAAAAACATTCAGTACTTC.

This rearrangement joins TRBV14 to TRBJ2-7; 7 nucleotides match TRBD1. The V gene's germline CDR1 is SGHDN and CDR2 FVKESK. V lost 8 bases, J lost 2 bases, and 0 bases stayed unmatched. The CDR3 sequence is 11 residues long. The CDR3 nucleotides are TGTGCCAGCGGACAGGCCTACGAGCAGTACTTC. It yields the protein CASGQAYEQYF. Full variable domain (missing parts from reference TRBV14 and TRBJ2-7): EAGVTQFPSHSVIEKGQTVTLRCDPISGHDNLYWYRRVMGKEIKFLLHFVKESKQDESGMPNNRFLAERTGGTYSTLKVQPAELEDSGVYFCASGQAYEQYFGPGTRLTVT.

The chain combines TRBV29-1 with TRBJ2-3, with D tentatively TRBD1 (6 bases). The V end lost 2 bases, the J end lost 4 bases, and 13 bases lay between the germline ends. CDR1 and CDR2 from the germline V gene are SQVTM and ANQGSEA. This CDR3 is built from 14 residues. CDR3 coding DNA: TGCAGCGTTGAACTGGGCAGGGGAGCAGATACGCAGTATTTT. Protein product: CSVELGRGADTQYF.

The gene calls are TRBV6-6 and TRBJ1-1; D unresolved. In germline, CDR1 is MNHNY, CDR2 SVGAGI (reference sequence). V lost 2 bases and J lost 4, with 11 bases in between. The CDR3 is made up of 14 amino acids. CDR3 in DNA: TGTGCCAGCAGTTACAACCTCTTCGGCACTGAAGCTTTCTTT. Translated, it gives CASSYNLFGTEAFF.

The V and J genes are TRBV2 and TRBJ2-1; tentative D call: TRBD2 (5 bases). V lost 11 bases, J lost 0 bases, and 14 bases lay in between. Germline V gives CDR1 SNHLY, CDR2 FYNNEI. This CDR3 comprises 14 residues. In DNA form, the CDR3 reads TGTGCCTCCAACGCGGGTACCTCCTACAATGAGCAGTTCTTC. It is translated as CASNAGTSYNEQFF.

The J gene is TRBJ2-1, the V gene TRBV15, with D hard to call. With 1 base removed from V and 9 bases from J, the gap between germline ends came to 10 bases. The CDR3 contains 13 residues. The germline gives CDR1 LNHNV, CDR2 YYDKDF (reference sequence). The CDR3 protein is CATSRGGFGEQFF. For the CDR3, the DNA is TGTGCCACCAGCAGAGGGGGATTTGGTGAGCAGTTCTTC. The complete variable domain, with remaining parts taken from reference TRBV15 and TRBJ2-1, reads DAMVIQNPRYQVTQFGKPVTLSCSQTLNHNVMYWYQQKSSQAPKLLFHYYDKDFNNEADTPDNFQSRRPNTSFCFLDIRSPGLGDTAMYLCATSRGGFGEQFFGPGTRLTVL.

The CDR3, as DNA: TGCAGCGTGGCCCCCAGGGGTAGCTCTGGAAACACCATATATTTT. This codes for CSVAPRGSSGNTIYF. This sequence joins TRBV29-1 and TRBJ1-3; tentative D call: TRBD1 (6 bases). This CDR3 contains 15 residues. V lost 6 bases and J 0 bases, leaving 15 bases between the germline ends. Germline V gene sequence: CDR1 SQVTM, CDR2 ANQGSEA.

This clonotype appeared a single time. The genes are TRBV18 and TRBJ2-7; no firm D call. Trimming cost V 3 bases and J 0 bases, with 15 bases left between them. The V gene's germline CDR1 is KGHSH and CDR2 LQKENI. The CDR3 has 16 residues. In DNA, the CDR3 is TGTGCCAGCTCACCGTTTCAGGACCCCAGCTCCTACGAGCAGTACTTC. It specifies CASSPFQDPSSYEQYF.

This rearrangement joins TRBV7-3 to TRBJ1-1, with D tentatively TRBD1 (5 bases). Germline V CDR1 and CDR2: SGHTA, FQGTGA. The CDR3 covers 15 residues. Trimming removed 1 base at V and 5 bases at J, with 14 bases between. CDR3 DNA sequence: TGTGCCAGCAGCTTAAGAACAGTTAGGGGTACTGAAGCTTTCTTT. It specifies CASSLRTVRGTEAFF. Full variable domain (outside the CDR3, taken from reference TRBV7-3 and TRBJ1-1): GAGVSQTPSNKVTEKGKYVELRCDPISGHTALYWYRQSLGQGPEFLIYFQGTGAADDSGLPNDRFFAVRPEGSVSTLKIQRTERGDSAVYLCASSLRTVRGTEAFFGQGTRLTVV.